This T cell receptor (beta chain) was recorded in a study of TIL therapy for anti-PD-1-resistant metastatic lung cancer. About the research overall: Half of patients were current or former smokers.

The libraries were made with immunoSEQ v3. Each library reached some 2.1 million read pairs, or about 4.5-6.5 million at deep level. Clones were sequenced by immunoSEQ multiplex PCR, and TCRdb holds only the in-frame ones, with some missing. The sample contains tens of thousands of clones, more than 75% of which appear only once. The sample's time point: pre-treatment sample, taken before nivolumab and TIL therapy. Enrollment ran from October 2017 to early 2020. The CDR3 is made up of 15 amino acids. Germline assignment: CDR1 MGHRA and CDR2 YSYEKL. Trimming cost V 0 bases and J 8 bases, with 16 bases left between them. Study-level findings and limits: Infused TIL clonotypes partially replaced the baseline blood repertoire, then decayed over months.

A remark on this clone: Its antigen is still unknown.

This sequence originates from a person aged 25-85 years with non-small cell lung cancer. This rearrangement joins TRBV4-1 to TRBJ1-2, with a weak D call TRBD1 (6 bases). The sample consisted of blood, taken at baseline. This chain's CDR3 is CASSQDIGQLKGYTF. The CDR3 DNA sequence: TGCGCCAGCAGCCAAGATATCGGACAGCTTAAGGGCTACACCTTC.